These 14 T cell receptor beta chains originate from one sample sequenced in a study of CXCR3-negative and CXCR3-positive naive CD8 T cells. 5' RACE with UMI labels generated the TRB cDNA libraries. From its re-call of the 5' RACE reads, TCRdb lists each CDR3 protein once, without DNA. Its listing shows more than 80,000 distinct CDR3 sequences. These receptors' antigens are unknown. Broader study findings: CXCR3-positive naive cells carried more hydrophobic TRB CDR3s than CXCR3-negative ones.

The sample taken for sequencing was naive CXCR3+ CD8+ T cells from blood. Sample subset: CD45RO-CCR7+CD27+CD95- naive CD8+ T cells expressing CXCR3 (TNR3+). The receptors here all came from a human donor in good health. Some clones in this sample may be carry-over from other donors' samples.

The chain recombines TRBV5-5 with TRBJ2-1. CDR1 is SGHKS, CDR2 YYEKEE, per germline (reference sequence). The CDR3 spans 15 residues. CDR3 sequence reads: CASSFAGGSYNEQFF.

The chain uses TRBV13 and TRBJ2-7; TCRdb returns TRBD1, unconfirmable since there is no DNA. The germline V gene encodes CDR1 PRHDT and CDR2 FYEKMQ (reference sequence). The CDR3 loop spans 15 amino acids. CDR3 sequence reads: CASSLNGQGRYEQYF.

This chain connects TRBV29-1 to TRBJ2-6. The CDR3 is made up of 13 amino acids. Germline loops: CDR1 SQVTM, CDR2 ANQGSEA. The CDR3 loop reads CSVEISGANVLTF.

J is TRBJ2-7 and V is TRBV7-9. CDR1 is SEHNR and CDR2 is FQNEAQ in the germline V gene (reference sequence). This CDR3 has 13 amino acids. CDR3 loop: CASSVRDPYEQYF.

The CDR3 loop reads CASSPSTNEQFF. V is TRBV6-5 and J is TRBJ2-1. This CDR3 comprises 12 residues. Germline V gene lookup returns CDR1 MNHEY and CDR2 SVGAGI.

The V gene is TRBV13, the J gene TRBJ1-1; there is no DNA to check the TCRdb D call of TRBD1. Germline assignment: CDR1 PRHDT and CDR2 FYEKMQ (reference sequence). The length of the CDR3 is 15 residues. CDR3 residues: CASSLEGQGYTEAFF.

This chain connects TRBV28 to TRBJ2-7. Per the germline V gene, CDR1 is MDHEN and CDR2 is SYDVKM. There are 15 residues in the CDR3. CDR3 in amino acids: CASRPAGGSAYEQYF.

The chain links TRBV12-3 or TRBV12-4 to TRBJ2-7; the TRBD1 assignment by TCRdb is unverifiable without DNA. The CDR3 length is 13 residues. Here the CDR3 reads CASSWGPSYEQYF.

This chain joins TRBV7-2 and TRBJ2-3. The CDR3 is made up of 15 amino acids. Germline assignment: CDR1 SGHTA and CDR2 FQGNSA. CDR3 amino acids: CASSLGLASTDTQYF.

This chain joins TRBV29-1 and TRBJ1-1. Germline V CDR1 and CDR2: SQVTM, ANQGSEA. This CDR3 spans 12 amino acids. CDR3 residues: CSVIMVGTEAFF.

The chain uses TRBV7-6 and TRBJ2-5; absent DNA, TCRdb's TRBD2 call cannot be checked. The CDR3 totals 14 residues. CDR1 and CDR2 (germline): SGHVS, FNYEAQ. CDR3 loop: CASSYPVTSETQYF.

This chain links TRBV6-2 or TRBV6-3 with TRBJ2-1; the TCRdb call, TRBD1, lacks DNA for checking. Looked up from germline, CDR1 is MNHEY and CDR2 is SVGEGT. This CDR3 is 12 amino acids long. This chain's CDR3 is CASSSQGAEQFF.

This chain connects TRBV29-1 to TRBJ2-7; TCRdb designates TRBD1, a call that cannot be tested without DNA. Germline CDR1 and CDR2: SQVTM and ANQGSEA. This CDR3 region has 14 residues. CDR3 protein: CSVVGQGGPYEQYF.

The chain uses TRBV4-2 and TRBJ2-7; TCRdb picks TRBD1, but there is no DNA to check that call. This CDR3 spans 12 amino acids. Germline V CDR1 and CDR2: LGHNA, YNFKEQ. This chain's CDR3 is CASSQPPYEQYF.